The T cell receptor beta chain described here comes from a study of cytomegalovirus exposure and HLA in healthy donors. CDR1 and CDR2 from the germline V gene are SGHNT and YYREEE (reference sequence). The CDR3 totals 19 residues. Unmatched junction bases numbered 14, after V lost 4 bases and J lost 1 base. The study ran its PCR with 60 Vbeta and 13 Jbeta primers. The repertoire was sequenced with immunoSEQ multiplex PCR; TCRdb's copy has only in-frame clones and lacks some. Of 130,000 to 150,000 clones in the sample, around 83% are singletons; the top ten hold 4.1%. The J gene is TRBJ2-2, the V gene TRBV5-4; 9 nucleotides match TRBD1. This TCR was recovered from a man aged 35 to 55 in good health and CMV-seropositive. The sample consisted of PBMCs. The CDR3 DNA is TGTGCCAGCAGCAAAGTACCGGATGGGACAGGGTGGAACACCGGGGAGCTGTTTTTT. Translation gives CASSKVPDGTGWNTGELFF.